Detailed here is one TCR beta chain. The data were produced by immunoSEQ multiplex PCR, yet TCRdb's version contains in-frame clones alone and is incomplete. The sample lists roughly 45,000 clones, more than 75% occurring once. The record originates from a study of blood T cell repertoires in COVID-19. About the research overall: The samples span acute and convalescent COVID-19 from the United States, Italy and Spain. T cells, B-cell-depleted T cells, or PBMCs supplied cDNA or gDNA.

The source material was peripheral blood. The TCR sequence derives from a woman aged 80 or over with COVID-19, enrolled during active disease.

The CDR3 loop reads CSASSAPGDTQYF. The CDR3 DNA is TGCAGTGCTAGTTCGGCTCCCGGGGATACGCAGTATTTT. This chain links TRBV20-1 with TRBJ2-3; D call uncertain. Trimming cost V 3 bases and J 6 bases, with 13 bases left between them. This CDR3 spans 13 amino acids. Germline V gene sequence: CDR1 DFQATT, CDR2 SNEGSKA (reference sequence).